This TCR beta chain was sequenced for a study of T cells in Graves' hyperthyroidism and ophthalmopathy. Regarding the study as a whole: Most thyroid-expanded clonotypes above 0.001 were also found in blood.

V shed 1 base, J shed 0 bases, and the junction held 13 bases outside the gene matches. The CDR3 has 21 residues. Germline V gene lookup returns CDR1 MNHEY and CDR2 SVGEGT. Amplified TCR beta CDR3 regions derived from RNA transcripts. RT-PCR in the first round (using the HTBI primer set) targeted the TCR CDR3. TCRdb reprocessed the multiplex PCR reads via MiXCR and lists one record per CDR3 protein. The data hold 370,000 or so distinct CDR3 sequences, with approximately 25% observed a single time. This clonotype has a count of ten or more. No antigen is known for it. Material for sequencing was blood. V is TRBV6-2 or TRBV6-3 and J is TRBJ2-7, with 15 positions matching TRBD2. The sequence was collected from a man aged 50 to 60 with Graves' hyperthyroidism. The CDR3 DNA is TGTGCCAGCAGTTACTACCCCCCCGGGACTAGCGGGAGGTTGATCTCCTACGAGCAGTACTTC. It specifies CASSYYPPGTSGRLISYEQYF.